A single sample is the source of the 6 T cell receptor beta chains below, sequenced in a study of T and B cells in COVID-19 patients. Each TRB amplification used roughly 220-550 ng of genomic DNA from blood. Multiplex PCR with BIOMED2 TRB-A/B primer pools amplified TRB rearrangements. TCRdb reprocessed the multiplex PCR reads with MiXCR, giving one entry per CDR3 protein. The sample contains several thousand distinct CDR3 sequences, 27% of which appear only once. The sample taken for sequencing was blood. The receptors here all came from a human donor with active COVID-19. The donor label of this sample is uncertain.

The V gene is TRBV28, the J gene TRBJ1-2, with no clear D. The germline CDR1 and CDR2 sequences are MDHEN and SYDVKM. The CDR3 extends over 12 amino acids. V was shortened by 5 bases and J by 8 bases, with 12 bases between the two germline ends. CDR3 sequence: CASSKRAKGYTF. The CDR3 coding sequence is TGTGCCAGCAGTAAGAGGGCCAAAGGCTACACCTTC.

This clonotype is deemed medium-sized. The chain joins TRBV29-1 to TRBJ1-3; D is uncertain. The CDR3 covers 12 residues. Germline CDR1 and CDR2: SQVTM and ANQGSEA. V was cut by 5 bases and J by 5 bases, with 10 bases left in between. The CDR3 here is CSVRDGRNTIYF. In DNA form, the CDR3 reads TGCAGCGTTCGAGACGGGAGAAACACCATATATTTT.

This clonotype was seen a handful of times. This chain links TRBV6-1 with TRBJ1-1; TRBD1 matches at 7 bases. Unmatched junction bases numbered 4, after V lost 5 bases and J lost 4 bases. The CDR3 loop spans 13 amino acids. Per germline, CDR1 MNHNS and CDR2 SASEGT. The CDR3 reads CASSRDRPTEAFF. The CDR3 DNA sequence: TGTGCCAGCAGTAGGGACAGACCCACTGAAGCTTTCTTT.

The V and J genes are TRBV20-1 and TRBJ1-2, with TRBD1 matching over 8 bases. Unmatched junction bases numbered 7, after V lost 0 bases and J lost 4 bases. Germline CDR1 is DFQATT and CDR2 is SNEGSKA (reference sequence). This CDR3 is built from 15 residues. The CDR3 is CSARDRTGGGYGYTF. The CDR3 coding sequence is TGCAGTGCTAGAGATAGAACAGGGGGGGGCTATGGCTACACCTTC.

By sample fraction, this clonotype is medium-sized. The rearrangement links TRBV30 to TRBJ2-2; D is undetermined. Trimming pared 8 bases from V and 7 bases from J, leaving 8 bases between. The CDR3 contains 10 residues. CDR1 is GTSNPN, CDR2 SVGIG, per germline (reference sequence). This CDR3 is CALRRGELFF. Written as DNA, the CDR3 is TGTGCCCTACGGCGCGGGGAGCTGTTTTTT.

By proportion, this clonotype is medium-sized. The V and J genes are TRBV5-4 and TRBJ2-5; no reliable D call. Between the trimmed V and J ends, which lost 3 bases and 2 bases, there was a span of 11 bases. Germline V gives CDR1 SGHNT, CDR2 YYREEE (reference sequence). This CDR3 comprises 14 residues. CDR3 bases: TGTGCCAGCAGCTGGTTAGGCAGTCAAGAGACCCAGTACTTC. It encodes CASSWLGSQETQYF.